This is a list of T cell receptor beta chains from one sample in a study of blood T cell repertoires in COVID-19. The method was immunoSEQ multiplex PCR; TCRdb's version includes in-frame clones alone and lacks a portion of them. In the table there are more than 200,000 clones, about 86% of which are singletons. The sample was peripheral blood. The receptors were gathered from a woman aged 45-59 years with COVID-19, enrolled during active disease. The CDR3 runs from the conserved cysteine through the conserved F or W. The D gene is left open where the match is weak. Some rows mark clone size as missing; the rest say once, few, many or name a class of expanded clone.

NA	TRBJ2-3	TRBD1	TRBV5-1	TGCGCCAGCAGCCCCTCGACAGGGTCTGCTGGGACGCAGTATTTT	CASSPSTGSAGTQYF
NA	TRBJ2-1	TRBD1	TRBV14	TGTGCCAGCAGCCTACAGGGGGTCTCCTACAATGAGCAGTTCTTC	CASSLQGVSYNEQFF
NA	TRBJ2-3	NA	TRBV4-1	TGCGCCAGCAGCCACCCTGACCGGGGAGCAGATACGCAGTATTTT	CASSHPDRGADTQYF
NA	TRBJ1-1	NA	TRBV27	TGTGCCAGCAGTTGGAGGGCGGGAGGTGAAGCTTTCTTT	CASSWRAGGEAFF
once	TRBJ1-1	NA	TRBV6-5	TGTGCCAGCAGTCCGAGTCAGGGTGGAACTGAAGCTTTCTTT	CASSPSQGGTEAFF
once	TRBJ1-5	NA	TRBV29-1	TGCAGCGCACAGGGTCTTAGGCCCCAGCATTTT	CSAQGLRPQHF
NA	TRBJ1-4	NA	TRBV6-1	TGTGCCAGCAGTGAAAGCGCTAATGAAAAACTGTTTTTT	CASSESANEKLFF
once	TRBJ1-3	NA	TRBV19	TGTGCCAGTAGTATTCTATCGGGTTCGGACACCATATATTTT	CASSILSGSDTIYF
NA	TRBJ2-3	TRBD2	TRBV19	TGTGCCAGTAGTAAGGCTAGCGGGGGGGCGGGGGACACAGATACGCAGTATTTT	CASSKASGGAGDTDTQYF
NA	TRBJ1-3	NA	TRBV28	TGTGCCAGCAGCCTTCCGGGGGTAGGAAAAAACACCATATATTTT	CASSLPGVGKNTIYF
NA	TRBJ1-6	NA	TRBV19	TGTGCCAGTAGTATTGTCGAGGATTCACCCCTCCACTTT	CASSIVEDSPLHF
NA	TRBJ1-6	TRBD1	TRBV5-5	TGTGCCAGCGGACAGGGGCTTCTCTATAATTCACCCCTCCACTTT	CASGQGLLYNSPLHF
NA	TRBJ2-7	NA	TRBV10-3	TGTGCCGCAAGGGGGACCGGGACCGCAAATTACGAGCAGTACTTC	CAARGTGTANYEQYF
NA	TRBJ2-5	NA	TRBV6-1	TGTGCCAGCAGTGAAGTTTCCGGGGTGACCCAGTACTTC	CASSEVSGVTQYF
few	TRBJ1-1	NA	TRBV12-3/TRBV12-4	TGTGCCAGCAGTTACGAGGGGAACACTGAAGCTTTCTTT	CASSYEGNTEAFF
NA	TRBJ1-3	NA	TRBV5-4	TGTGCCAGCAGCCGGGAAGCGTCTGGAAACACCATATATTTT	CASSREASGNTIYF
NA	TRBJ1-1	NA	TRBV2	TGTGCCAGCAGGGGTTTGGGGGCAGGGTGGGAAGCTTTCTTT	CASRGLGAGWEAFF
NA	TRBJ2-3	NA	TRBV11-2	TGTGCCAGCAGCTTAGATAAGGGAGCAGATACGCAGTATTTT	CASSLDKGADTQYF
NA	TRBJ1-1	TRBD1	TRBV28	TGTGCCAGCAGCCCCAAGGACAGGTACAACACTGAAGCTTTCTTT	CASSPKDRYNTEAFF
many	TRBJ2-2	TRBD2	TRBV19	TGTGCCAGTAGTCGGGGGGGTCCAGGTCTATTTAACACCGGGGAGCTGTTTTTT	CASSRGGPGLFNTGELFF
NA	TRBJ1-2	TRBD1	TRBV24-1	TGTGCCACCAGTGATTCGGGCCGACAGGGATTGTGGGGCTACACCTTC	CATSDSGRQGLWGYTF
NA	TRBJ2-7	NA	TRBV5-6	TGTGCCAGCAGCTTGGCCTGGAGAGCTACCTACGAGCAGTACTTC	CASSLAWRATYEQYF
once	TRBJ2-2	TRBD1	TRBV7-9	TGTGCCAGCAGCCGCACGACAGGGTATACCGGGGAGCTGTTTTTT	CASSRTTGYTGELFF
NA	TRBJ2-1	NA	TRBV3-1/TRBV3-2	TGTGCCAGCAGCCAAGCGGCAGGGATCGCCCTTCGGTACAATGAGCAGTTCTTC	CASSQAAGIALRYNEQFF
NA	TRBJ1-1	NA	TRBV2	TGTGCCAGCAATAAGGGATTAGGGGGCACTGAAGCTTTCTTT	CASNKGLGGTEAFF
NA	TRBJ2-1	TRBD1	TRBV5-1	TGCGCCAGCAGCAAACAGGGGGTGGGTTACAATGAGCAGTTCTTC	CASSKQGVGYNEQFF
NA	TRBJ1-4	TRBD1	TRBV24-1	TGTGCCACCAGTGGCCCCGGGACAGAACTGTTTTTT	CATSGPGTELFF
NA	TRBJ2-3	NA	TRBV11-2	TGTGCCAGCAGCTTATTTGAAAGAGGTCGCACAGATACGCAGTATTTT	CASSLFERGRTDTQYF
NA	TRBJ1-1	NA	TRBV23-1	TGCGCCAGCAGTCAATTGGGAGGGTCCACTGAAGCTTTCTTT	CASSQLGGSTEAFF
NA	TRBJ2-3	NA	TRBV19	TGTGCCAGTAGTGCGCCGAGGAGGGACGGAGCAGATACGCAGTATTTT	CASSAPRRDGADTQYF
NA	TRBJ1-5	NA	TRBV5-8	TGTGCCAGCAGCCAAGGGGCTTATAGCAATCAGCCCCAGCATTTT	CASSQGAYSNQPQHF
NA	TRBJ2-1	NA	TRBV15	TGTGCCACCAGCAGAGGCAGCTCCTACAATGAGCAGTTCTTC	CATSRGSSYNEQFF
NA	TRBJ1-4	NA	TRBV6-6	TGTGCCAGCAGCTCTAATGAAAAACTGTTTTTT	CASSSNEKLFF
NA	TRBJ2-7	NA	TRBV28	TGTGCCAGCAGTTTAGTAATTGGCGGGACCTACGAGCAGTACTTC	CASSLVIGGTYEQYF
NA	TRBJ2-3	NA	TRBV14	TGTGCCAGCAGCCAAGCTTCAGATACGCAGTATTTT	CASSQASDTQYF
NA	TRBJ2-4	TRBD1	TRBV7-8	TGTGCCAGCAGCTTAGTTACAGGGGGAAACATTCAGTACTTC	CASSLVTGGNIQYF
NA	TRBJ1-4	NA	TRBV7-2	TGTGCCAGCAGCTTTGGGCAAAATGAAAAACTGTTTTTT	CASSFGQNEKLFF
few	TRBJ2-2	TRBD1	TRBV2	TGTGCCAGCGACAGGGTGGGCACCGGGGAGCTGTTTTTT	CASDRVGTGELFF
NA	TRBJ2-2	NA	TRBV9	TGTGCCAGCAGCGGCGTCGCGGTGGGCACCGGGGAGCTGTTTTTT	CASSGVAVGTGELFF
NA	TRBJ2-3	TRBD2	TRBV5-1	TGCGCCAGCAGCTTGTGGGAGGGACTTAGCACAGATACGCAGTATTTT	CASSLWEGLSTDTQYF
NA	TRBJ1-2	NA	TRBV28	TGTGCCAGCAGCATGGTGGGGCCAGGTGGCTACACCTTC	CASSMVGPGGYTF
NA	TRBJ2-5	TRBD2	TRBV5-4	TGTGCCAGCAGCCAACCCGGACTAGCGGGGCGAGAGACCCAGTACTTC	CASSQPGLAGRETQYF
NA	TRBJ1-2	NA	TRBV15	TGTGCCACCAGCAGAGACTATTACTATGGCTACACCTTC	CATSRDYYYGYTF
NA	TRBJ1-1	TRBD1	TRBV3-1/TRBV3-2	TGTGCCAGCAGCCAAGGGGACAGAGACGGGCTAGGGGTCTTT	CASSQGDRDGLGVF
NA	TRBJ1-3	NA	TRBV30	TGTGCCTGGAGTATAACTCTCTCTGGAAACACCATATATTTT	CAWSITLSGNTIYF
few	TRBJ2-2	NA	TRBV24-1	TGTGCCACCAGTGATTTGTCAACGTTCTCGGGTGACGGGGAGCTGTTTTTT	CATSDLSTFSGDGELFF
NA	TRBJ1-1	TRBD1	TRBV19	TGTGCCAGTAGTACAACCCACCGGGACAGGGGGCGGGTTACTGAAGCTTTCTTT	CASSTTHRDRGRVTEAFF
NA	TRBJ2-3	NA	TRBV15	TGTGCCATCAGCTTTCGGACTTTTAGTAAGGGCACAGATACGCAGTATTTT	CAISFRTFSKGTDTQYF
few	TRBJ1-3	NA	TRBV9	TGTGCCAGCAGCGTGCGCTCCTCTGGAAACACCATATATTTT	CASSVRSSGNTIYF
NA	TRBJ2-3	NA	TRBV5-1	TGCGCCAGCAGCTCCGGAGCCCCAGATACGCAGTATTTT	CASSSGAPDTQYF
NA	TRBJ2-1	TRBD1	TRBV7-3	TGTGCCAGCAGCTCGGACAGGGGATCCTACAATGAGCAGTTCTTC	CASSSDRGSYNEQFF
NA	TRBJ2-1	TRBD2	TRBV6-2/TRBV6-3	TGTGCCAGCAGCCAGCGGGGGGGCCAAAATGAGCAGTTCTTC	CASSQRGGQNEQFF
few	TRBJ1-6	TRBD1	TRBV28	TGTGCCAGCAGTACCCCGGGACAGGGGAACAATTCACCCCTCCACTTT	CASSTPGQGNNSPLHF
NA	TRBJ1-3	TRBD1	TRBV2	TGTGCCAGTTTACGACAGGGGAGTTTCGTAAACACCATATATTTT	CASLRQGSFVNTIYF
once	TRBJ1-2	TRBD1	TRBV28	TGTGCCAGCAGTAGCGGGACAGGGGTTCTCTATGGCTACACCTTC	CASSSGTGVLYGYTF